A selection of T cell receptor beta chains follows, all from one sample in a study of blood T cell repertoires in COVID-19. Assay used: immunoSEQ multiplex PCR; TCRdb lists only in-frame clones, some missing. The sample records 250,000 or so clones, about 90% being singletons. The sample consisted of peripheral blood. The source is a woman aged 40-49 years who had recovered from COVID-19. Each CDR3 is given with its conserved first and last residue. Fields, in order: D gene, V gene, J gene, clone size, CDR3 protein, CDR3 DNA. The D gene is left open where the match is weak. Expanded clones are given a class, and other clones once, few, many or no size at all.

>.|TRBV10-3|TRBJ2-3|.
CAISDAKRQERADTQYF
TGTGCCATCAGTGACGCGAAAAGACAGGAAAGGGCAGATACGCAGTATTTT
>TRBD2|TRBV6-6|TRBJ2-7|once
CASSYSVAGDYEQYF
TGTGCCAGCAGTTACTCGGTAGCGGGGGACTACGAGCAGTACTTC
>TRBD2|TRBV30|TRBJ2-1|.
CAWRANSGGHYNEQFF
TGTGCCTGGAGGGCAAATAGCGGGGGCCACTACAATGAGCAGTTCTTC
>.|TRBV30|TRBJ1-1|.
CAWFRGGTEAFF
TGTGCCTGGTTTCGGGGGGGCACTGAAGCTTTCTTT
>TRBD1|TRBV4-3|TRBJ1-2|.
CASSLRTGLNGYTF
TGCGCCAGCAGCCTCCGGACAGGACTCAATGGCTACACCTTC
>TRBD1|TRBV5-4|TRBJ2-5|.
CASSQQGEETQYF
TGTGCCAGCAGCCAACAGGGGGAGGAGACCCAGTACTTC
>.|TRBV29-1|TRBJ2-5|.
CSVTSDSNQETQYF
TGCAGCGTTACCTCTGACAGCAACCAAGAGACCCAGTACTTC
>.|TRBV6-1|TRBJ1-5|.
CASSEARSGNSNQPQHF
TGTGCCAGCAGTGAAGCTAGGTCGGGGAATAGCAATCAGCCCCAGCATTTT
>TRBD1|TRBV4-3|TRBJ1-1|.
CASSQDWGRGYEAFF
TGCGCCAGCAGCCAAGATTGGGGCAGGGGGTATGAAGCTTTCTTT
>.|TRBV27|TRBJ2-5|.
CASSAAGWAQYF
TGTGCCAGCAGTGCTGCAGGGTGGGCCCAGTACTTC
>TRBD1|TRBV30|TRBJ1-4|.
CAWVGQGDEKLFF
TGTGCCTGGGTCGGACAGGGGGATGAAAAACTGTTTTTT
>.|TRBV5-4|TRBJ1-2|.
CASSLVGGGYGYTF
TGTGCCAGCAGCTTGGTTGGAGGCGGGTATGGCTACACCTTC
>TRBD2|TRBV7-8|TRBJ2-3|.
CASSSVPGLAGTDTQYF
TGTGCCAGCAGCTCCGTCCCGGGACTAGCGGGGACAGATACGCAGTATTTT
>TRBD2|TRBV6-5|TRBJ2-7|.
CASSRLAGDYEQYF
TGTGCCAGCAGTAGACTAGCGGGGGACTACGAGCAGTACTTC
>.|TRBV7-2|TRBJ1-6|.
CASSPTGRGNSPLHF
TGTGCCAGCAGCCCTACTGGTAGGGGTAATTCACCCCTCCACTTT
>.|TRBV5-4|TRBJ2-3|.
CASSGDFTDTQYF
TGTGCCAGCAGCGGGGACTTCACAGATACGCAGTATTTT
>.|TRBV29-1|TRBJ1-1|.
CSVDGGYGGEAFF
TGCAGCGTTGATGGGGGTTACGGGGGTGAAGCTTTCTTT
>.|TRBV12-5|TRBJ2-3|.
CASGLAVSRTDTQYF
TGTGCTAGTGGTTTGGCCGTCAGTCGCACAGATACGCAGTATTTT
>.|TRBV11-2|TRBJ2-2|.
CASRLWGTNTGELFF
TGTGCCAGCAGGCTGTGGGGCACGAACACCGGGGAGCTGTTTTTT
>TRBD1|TRBV5-1|TRBJ2-2|.
CASRGQGASGELFF
TGCGCCAGCAGAGGACAGGGAGCCTCCGGGGAGCTGTTTTTT
>.|TRBV9|TRBJ1-2|.
CASSVEGRWGYTF
TGTGCCAGCAGCGTGGAGGGTAGATGGGGCTACACCTTC
>.|TRBV6-5|TRBJ1-2|once
CASSYGAGRSLYGYTF
TGTGCCAGCAGTTACGGGGCAGGACGAAGTTTATATGGCTACACCTTC
>.|TRBV9|TRBJ1-6|.
CASSGSGRQNSPLHF
TGTGCCAGCAGCGGTTCGGGCAGACAGAATTCACCCCTCCACTTT
>.|TRBV5-6|TRBJ2-5|.
CASSLGGQIRETQYF
TGTGCCAGCAGCTTAGGGGGTCAGATAAGAGAGACCCAGTACTTC
>TRBD2|TRBV4-2|TRBJ2-1|.
CASSQEGLAGAGEFF
TGTGCCAGCAGCCAAGAGGGACTAGCGGGGGCCGGGGAGTTCTTC
>TRBD1|TRBV27|TRBJ2-7|.
CASQTTGGSYEQYF
TGTGCCAGCCAGACGACAGGGGGCTCCTACGAGCAGTACTTC
>.|TRBV5-4|TRBJ1-1|.
CASSPRRVGTEAFF
TGTGCCAGCAGCCCCAGGAGGGTAGGCACTGAAGCTTTCTTT
>.|TRBV29-1|TRBJ1-2|.
CSVSDFPPNYGYTF
TGCAGCGTTTCGGACTTCCCTCCTAACTATGGCTACACCTTC
>TRBD1|TRBV29-1|TRBJ2-3|.
CSAGRDRGYTDTQYF
TGCAGCGCCGGCCGGGACAGGGGATACACAGATACGCAGTATTTT
>TRBD1|TRBV5-1|TRBJ1-3|.
CASSPGGTGDIRGNTIYF
TGCGCCAGCAGCCCGGGTGGGACAGGGGACATCCGGGGAAACACCATATATTTT
>TRBD1|TRBV7-9|TRBJ1-1|.
CASSLVSTGDTEAFF
TGTGCCAGCAGCTTAGTGAGCACAGGGGACACTGAAGCTTTCTTT
>.|TRBV11-2|TRBJ2-7|.
CASSRRQYSYEQYF
TGTGCCAGCAGCCGCCGACAGTACTCCTACGAGCAGTACTTC
>.|TRBV7-9|TRBJ1-1|.
CASSSGTVKRDEAFF
TGTGCCAGCAGCTCAGGGACGGTAAAGCGGGATGAAGCTTTCTTT
>.|TRBV7-8|TRBJ2-7|.
CASSPRSFNYEQYF
TGTGCCAGCAGCCCGAGGTCCTTCAACTACGAGCAGTACTTC